These 9 T cell receptor beta chains came from one sample sequenced in a study of T cells in Graves' hyperthyroidism and ophthalmopathy. RNA transcripts yielded amplified TCR beta CDR3 regions. Primed by the HTBI set, a first-round RT-PCR was run on the TCR CDR3. Each CDR3 protein is one row after TCRdb ran MiXCR on the multiplex PCR reads. Found here are about half a million distinct CDR3 sequences, 20% of them singletons; the top ten hold roughly 44%. Material for sequencing was blood. The receptors originated from a man aged 35 to 55 with Graves' ophthalmopathy.

Details on this clonotype: This may be a read error: a much more frequent sequence differs by one nucleotide. The CDR3 region has the DNA TGTGCCAGCCTCCAAGGTAGAGGACAGGGTCCCTACGAGCAGTACTTC. Amino acid sequence: CASLQGRGQGPYEQYF. The chain couples TRBV2 to TRBJ2-7; 8 positions agree with TRBD1. The CDR3 covers 16 residues. V shed 8 bases and J 2 bases; nucleotides not matched to a gene: 14. Per the germline V gene, CDR1 is SNHLY and CDR2 is FYNNEI.

In its sample, this clonotype was seen a few times. The genes are TRBV27 and TRBJ2-2; the match to TRBD1 covers 9 bases. The CDR3 is made up of 16 amino acids. The V gene end was trimmed by 2 bases and the J gene end by 1 base; junction bases not matched to a gene: 2. From germline, CDR1 is MNHEY and CDR2 SMNVEV (reference sequence). CDR3 nucleotides: TGTGCCAGCAGTTTACGGACAGGGGTGAACACCGGGGAGCTGTTTTTT. The encoded protein is CASSLRTGVNTGELFF.

This clonotype was counted between two and nine times. The V and J genes are TRBV24-1 and TRBJ2-2; D not certain. The CDR3 contains 12 residues. CDR1 is KGHDR and CDR2 is SFDVKD in the germline V gene. The V end lost 7 bases, the J end lost 2 bases, and 4 bases lay between the germline ends. The CDR3 bases are TGTGCCACCAGGGATAACACCGGGGAGCTGTTTTTT. It encodes CATRDNTGELFF.

A few counts support this clonotype. This sequence joins TRBV18 and TRBJ2-1, with D perhaps TRBD1 (5 bases). V was cut by 5 bases and J by 2 bases, with 13 bases left in between. In germline, CDR1 is KGHSH, CDR2 LQKENI. CDR3 size: 15 residues. The chain's CDR3 is CASSTSAGTYNEQFF. The CDR3 DNA sequence: TGTGCCAGCTCAACCTCGGCAGGGACCTACAATGAGCAGTTCTTC. Full variable domain (missing parts from reference TRBV18 and TRBJ2-1): NAGVMQNPRHLVRRRGQEARLRCSPMKGHSHVYWYRQLPEEGLKFMVYLQKENIIDESGMPKERFSAEFPKEGPSILRIQQVVRGDSAAYFCASSTSAGTYNEQFFGPGTRLTVL.

This clonotype was recorded a few times. The chain links TRBV6-2 or TRBV6-3 to TRBJ2-1, with 10 bases identical to TRBD2. The CDR3 runs 17 residues. The ends lost 0 bases at V and 8 bases at J; junction bases unmatched: 10. The V gene's germline CDR1 is MNHEY and CDR2 SVGEGT. Written as DNA, the CDR3 is TGTGCCAGCAGTTACTCGAAAGGGGCTAGCGGGAGCTATGAGCAGTTCTTC. This codes for CASSYSKGASGSYEQFF.

There are many counts of this clonotype. The chain recombines TRBV6-2 or TRBV6-3 with TRBJ1-5; the D is unclear. The CDR3 contains 11 residues. Germline loops: CDR1 MNHEY, CDR2 SVGEGT. V dropped 2 bases and J dropped 7 bases, with 3 bases sitting between them. For the CDR3, the DNA is TGTGCCAGCAGTTACCCCCAGCCCCAGCATTTT. This codes for CASSYPQPQHF.

This clonotype has just a few counts. This chain links TRBV4-1 with TRBJ1-1; D remains unclear. The CDR3 spans 16 residues. Trimming took 0 bases from V and 1 from J, leaving 12 bases between them. Per germline, CDR1 MGHRA and CDR2 YSYEKL. The CDR3, as DNA: TGCGCCAGCAGCCAAGATTCGGGCTCGGGGAACACTGAAGCTTTCTTT. Protein sequence: CASSQDSGSGNTEAFF.

The table lists this clonotype with a few counts. This rearrangement joins TRBV28 to TRBJ1-5; TRBD1 is a possible D gene (5 bases). CDR3 size: 14 residues. Germline values: CDR1 MDHEN, CDR2 SYDVKM. Deletions cut 7 bases from V and 1 base from J, with 11 bases between. Here the CDR3 DNA reads TGTGCCAGCATAAGGGGTTCGAGCAATCAGCCCCAGCATTTT. Protein: CASIRGSSNQPQHF.

The sample holds many counts of this clonotype. The V and J genes are TRBV6-1 and TRBJ2-7, with D unresolved. The V end was cut by 6 bases, the J end by 2 bases, with 14 bases between. This CDR3 comprises 14 residues. Germline CDR1 reads MNHNS; CDR2 reads SASEGT. The CDR3 DNA reads TGTGCCAGCAGGCCCGATATCCCAACCTACGAGCAGTACTTC. Its translation is CASRPDIPTYEQYF.